A selection of T cell receptor beta chains follows, all from one sample in a study of cytomegalovirus exposure and HLA in healthy donors. Profiling relied on immunoSEQ multiplex PCR, and the TCRdb table lists in-frame clones only, not all of them. The table shows about 130,000 clones, with under 12% occurring only once. Material for sequencing was PBMCs. All receptors derive from a woman aged 18-35 years in good health and CMV-seropositive. The CDR3 runs from the conserved cysteine through the conserved F or W. The order of the fields is CDR3 protein, CDR3 DNA, J gene, D gene, clone size, V gene. The D gene is left open where the match is weak. Where a row states a size, it is once, few, many or the class of an expanded clone; other rows omit it.

CASSFASGNYEQYF	TGTGCCAGCAGCTTCGCTAGCGGAAACTACGAGCAGTACTTC	TRBJ2-7	TRBD2	few	TRBV11-2
CASSQDTSGTYEQYF	TGTGCCAGCAGCCAAGATACTAGCGGTACCTACGAGCAGTACTTC	TRBJ2-7	TRBD2	NA	TRBV4-2
CASSLEGDETDTQYF	TGTGCCAGCAGTTTAGAGGGGGATGAAACAGATACGCAGTATTTT	TRBJ2-3	NA	few	TRBV28
CASSATGDSRDTQYF	TGTGCCAGCAGTGCGACAGGGGATAGCAGAGATACGCAGTATTTT	TRBJ2-3	TRBD1	few	TRBV27
CASSYGGAQGYTF	TGTGCCAGCAGTTACGGGGGGGCTCAAGGCTACACCTTC	TRBJ1-2	NA	few	TRBV6-5
CASSLGGTDTQYF	TGTGCCAGCAGCTTAGGCGGGACAGATACGCAGTATTTT	TRBJ2-3	NA	few	TRBV11-3
CASSVGGSLVYNEQFF	TGTGCCAGCAGCGTAGGCGGGAGCTTAGTCTACAATGAGCAGTTCTTC	TRBJ2-1	TRBD2	few	TRBV7-8
CASSLKAGQGWTEAFF	TGTGCCAGCAGCTTAAAGGCGGGGCAGGGTTGGACTGAAGCTTTCTTT	TRBJ1-1	NA	few	TRBV7-3
CASSLVGGAYGELFF	TGTGCCAGCAGCTTAGTTGGGGGCGCATACGGGGAGCTGTTTTTT	TRBJ2-2	NA	few	TRBV7-2
CASSLSRSQPQHF	TGTGCCAGCAGTTTATCGAGGAGTCAGCCCCAGCATTTT	TRBJ1-5	NA	few	TRBV27
CASSYSPLAEKQFF	TGTGCCAGCAGTTACTCTCCACTAGCGGAAAAGCAGTTCTTC	TRBJ2-1	TRBD2	few	TRBV6-5
CASSGPRGTEAFF	TGTGCCAGCAGCGGGCCCCGAGGGACTGAAGCTTTCTTT	TRBJ1-1	NA	few	TRBV9
CASSQDKSDLFGYTF	TGCGCCAGCAGCCAAGATAAGTCAGATTTGTTTGGCTACACCTTC	TRBJ1-2	NA	NA	TRBV4-1
CASSTRTSGIRGELFF	TGTGCCAGTAGTACCCGGACTAGCGGGATTCGTGGGGAGCTGTTTTTT	TRBJ2-2	TRBD2	NA	TRBV19